This TCR beta chain was captured in a study of glioma-infiltrating T cells. General study points: Only very few CDR3 sequences appeared in both tissue and blood. Non-neoplastic patients had below-expected tissue-blood divergence, while all gliomas exceeded expectation.

As for this clonotype: Antigen unknown. A read error may produce the germline difference seen at one junction end.

Amplification of TCR alpha and beta CDR3 regions from RNA used iRepertoire nested multiplex PCR. Tissue mRNA or PBMC total RNA, roughly 85-450 ng, went into one-step reverse transcription and amplification. Via MiXCR, TCRdb re-called the multiplex PCR reads, giving one row per CDR3 protein. The sample yields 150,000 to 200,000 distinct CDR3 sequences, more than 25% seen once. CDR3 size: 13 residues. CDR1 and CDR2 (germline): MNHEY, SVGEGT. This receptor was taken from a human donor with low-grade glioma or glioblastoma, undergoing nonglioma brain surgery, or in good health (not recorded which). The sample consisted of glioma tissue, nonneoplastic brain tissue, or PBMCs (not recorded which). The gene calls are TRBV6-2 or TRBV6-3 and TRBJ2-5, with D perhaps TRBD1 (6 bases). The CDR3 region has the DNA TGTGCCAGCAGTCACCGGGACATCGGGACCCAGTACTTT. The encoded protein is CASSHRDIGTQYF.